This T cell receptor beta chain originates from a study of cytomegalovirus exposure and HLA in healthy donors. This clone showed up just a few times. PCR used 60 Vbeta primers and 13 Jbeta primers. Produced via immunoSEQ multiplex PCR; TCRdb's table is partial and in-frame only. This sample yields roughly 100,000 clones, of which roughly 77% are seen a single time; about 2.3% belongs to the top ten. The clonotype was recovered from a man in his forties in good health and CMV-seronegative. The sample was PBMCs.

CDR3 bases: TGTGCCAGCAGTGACCCACCCAGGGGGCCCTCTATGCGTAACTATGGCTACACCTTC. Residues: CASSDPPRGPSMRNYGYTF. This chain connects TRBV6-1 to TRBJ1-2, with TRBD1 identical over 8 bases. The CDR3 is 19 residues long. Trimming cost V 3 bases and J 1 base; bases outside gene matches: 16. Germline V CDR1 and CDR2: MNHNS, SASEGT.